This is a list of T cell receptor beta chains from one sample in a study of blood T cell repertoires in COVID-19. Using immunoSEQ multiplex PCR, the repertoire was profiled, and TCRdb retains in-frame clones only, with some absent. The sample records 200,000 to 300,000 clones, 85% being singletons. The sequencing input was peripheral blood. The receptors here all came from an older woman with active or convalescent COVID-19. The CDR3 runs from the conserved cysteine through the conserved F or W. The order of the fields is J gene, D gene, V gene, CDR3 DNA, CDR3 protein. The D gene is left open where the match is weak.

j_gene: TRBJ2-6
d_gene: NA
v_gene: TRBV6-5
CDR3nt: TGTGCCAGCAGTCCAGGGGCGCGTGGGGCCAACGTCCTGACTTTC
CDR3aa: CASSPGARGANVLTF

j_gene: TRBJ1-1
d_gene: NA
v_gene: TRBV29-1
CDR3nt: TGCAGCGTCCTCTTACGAGACACTGAAGCTTTCTTT
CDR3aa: CSVLLRDTEAFF

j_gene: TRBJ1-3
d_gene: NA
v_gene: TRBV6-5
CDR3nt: TGTGCCAGTCTATCTTCTGGAAACACCATATATTTT
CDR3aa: CASLSSGNTIYF

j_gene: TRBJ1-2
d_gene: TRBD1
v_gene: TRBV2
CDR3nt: TGTGCCAGCAGCCCCGACAGGGCTGTAGGAGGCTACACCTTC
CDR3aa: CASSPDRAVGGYTF

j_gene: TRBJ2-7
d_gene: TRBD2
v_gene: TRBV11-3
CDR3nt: TGTGCCAGCAGCCGTCGGGGAGGGCCATCCGTCTACGAGCAGTACTTC
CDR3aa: CASSRRGGPSVYEQYF

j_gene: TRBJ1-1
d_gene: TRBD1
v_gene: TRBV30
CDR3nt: TGTGCCTGGATAAACCCTACAGGGGGGGATACTGAAGCTTTCTTT
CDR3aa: CAWINPTGGDTEAFF

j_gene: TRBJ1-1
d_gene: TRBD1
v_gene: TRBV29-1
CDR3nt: TGCAGCGAAACAGGGGGCGTCGACGTCCGTACTGAAGCTTTCTTT
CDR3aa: CSETGGVDVRTEAFF

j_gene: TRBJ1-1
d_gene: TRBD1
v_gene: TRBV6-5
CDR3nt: TGTGCCAGCAGTCAGGACAGGGGGAACACTGAAGCTTTCTTT
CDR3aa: CASSQDRGNTEAFF

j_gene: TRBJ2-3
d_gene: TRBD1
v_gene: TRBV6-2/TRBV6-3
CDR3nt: TGTGCCAGCAGTTCCCCAGGGGGCGTAACAGATACGCAGTATTTT
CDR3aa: CASSSPGGVTDTQYF

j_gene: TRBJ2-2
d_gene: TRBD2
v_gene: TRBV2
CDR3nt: TGTGCCAGCAGTGTGAGCGGGAGGGGAACCGGGGAGCTGTTTTTT
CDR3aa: CASSVSGRGTGELFF